The TCR beta chain under discussion was sequenced for a study of blood T cell repertoires in COVID-19. TCRdb keeps only in-frame clones here, not all; method: immunoSEQ multiplex PCR. The sample includes about 180,000 clones, 85% to 90% of them seen just once. This clone was observed once. Trimming at V came to 4 bases and at J to 7 bases, leaving 5 bases not matched to a gene. The germline gives CDR1 KGHDR, CDR2 SFDVKD. CDR3 length: 15 residues. The chain links TRBV24-1 to TRBJ2-1; 11 bases align to TRBD2. Input material: peripheral blood. This receptor was obtained from a man between 60 and 75 years old with COVID-19, enrolled during active disease. The CDR3 nucleotides read TGTGCCACCAGTGAGAATAGCGGGGGGGAAAATGAGCAGTTCTTC. Translating gives CATSENSGGENEQFF.